The subject of this entry is one T cell receptor beta chain. The data originate from a study of T cells in Graves' hyperthyroidism and ophthalmopathy. CDR1 is SGHDN and CDR2 is FVKESK in the germline V gene. Trimming cost V 0 bases and J 1 base, with 6 bases left between them. The CDR3 totals 14 residues. RNA transcripts served as the template for amplifying TCR beta CDR3 regions. HTBI primers were employed in a first-round RT-PCR of the TCR CDR3. TCRdb re-called the multiplex PCR reads through MiXCR, storing one row per CDR3 protein. Of some 370,000 distinct CDR3 sequences in the sample, 11% to 15% were seen once.

The rearrangement uses TRBV14 and TRBJ1-1; D unclear. The origin of this receptor is a man in his fifties with Graves' ophthalmopathy. The sample comprised blood. The CDR3 loop reads CASSQDLSNTEAFF. The CDR3 DNA reads as TGTGCCAGCAGCCAAGATCTATCGAACACTGAAGCTTTCTTT.